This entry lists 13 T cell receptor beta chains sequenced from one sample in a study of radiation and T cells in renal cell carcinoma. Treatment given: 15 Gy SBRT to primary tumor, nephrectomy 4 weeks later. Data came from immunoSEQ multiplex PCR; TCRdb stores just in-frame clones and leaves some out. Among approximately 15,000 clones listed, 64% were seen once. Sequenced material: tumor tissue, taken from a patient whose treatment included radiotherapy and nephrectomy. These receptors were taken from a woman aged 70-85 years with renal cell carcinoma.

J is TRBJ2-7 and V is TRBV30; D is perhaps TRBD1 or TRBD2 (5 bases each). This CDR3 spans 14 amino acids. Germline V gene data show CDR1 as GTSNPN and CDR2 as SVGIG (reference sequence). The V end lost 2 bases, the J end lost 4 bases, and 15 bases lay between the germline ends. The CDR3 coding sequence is TGTGCCTGGAGTTCCGCCGGGACCCCTTACGAGCAGTACTTC. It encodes CAWSSAGTPYEQYF.

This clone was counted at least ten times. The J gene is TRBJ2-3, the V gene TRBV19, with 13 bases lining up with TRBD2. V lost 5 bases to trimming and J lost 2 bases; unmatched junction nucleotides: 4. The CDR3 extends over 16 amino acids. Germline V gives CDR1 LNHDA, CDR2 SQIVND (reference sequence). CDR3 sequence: CASSSGLAGPTDTQYF. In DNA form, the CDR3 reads TGTGCCAGTAGTTCGGGACTAGCGGGACCCACAGATACGCAGTATTTT.

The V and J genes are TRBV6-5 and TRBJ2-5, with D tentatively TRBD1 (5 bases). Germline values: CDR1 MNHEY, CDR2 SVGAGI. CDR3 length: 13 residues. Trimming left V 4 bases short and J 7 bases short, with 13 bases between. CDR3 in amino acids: CASSSGLSGTQYF. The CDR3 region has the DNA TGTGCCAGCAGTTCAGGGTTGTCGGGGACCCAGTACTTC.

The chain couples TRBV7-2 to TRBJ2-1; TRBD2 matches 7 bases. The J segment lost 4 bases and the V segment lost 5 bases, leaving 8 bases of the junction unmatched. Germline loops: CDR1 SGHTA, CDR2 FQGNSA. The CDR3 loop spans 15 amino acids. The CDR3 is CASSVTGTTYNEQFF. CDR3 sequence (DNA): TGTGCCAGCAGCGTCACCGGGACTACTTACAATGAGCAGTTCTTC. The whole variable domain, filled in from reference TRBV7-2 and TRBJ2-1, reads GAGVSQSPSNKVTEKGKDVELRCDPISGHTALYWYRQSLGQGLEFLIYFQGNSAPDKSGLPSDRFSAERTGGSVSTLTIQRTQQEDSAVYLCASSVTGTTYNEQFFGPGTRLTVL.

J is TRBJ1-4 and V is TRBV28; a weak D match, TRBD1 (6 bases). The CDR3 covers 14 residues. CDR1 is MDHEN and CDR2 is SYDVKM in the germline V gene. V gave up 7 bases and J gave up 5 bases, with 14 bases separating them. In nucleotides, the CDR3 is TGTGCCAGCACCGCGGGACATCGCAATGAAAAACTGTTTTTT. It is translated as CASTAGHRNEKLFF.

The CDR3 DNA sequence: TGTGCCAGCAGCTTAGTGGCCACCTACAATGAGCAGTTCTTC. It specifies CASSLVATYNEQFF. The rearrangement links TRBV7-8 to TRBJ2-1, with D hard to call. Germline V gene data show CDR1 as SGHVS and CDR2 as FQNEAQ. V was pared by 1 base and J by 2 bases, with 6 bases between. This CDR3 has 14 amino acids.

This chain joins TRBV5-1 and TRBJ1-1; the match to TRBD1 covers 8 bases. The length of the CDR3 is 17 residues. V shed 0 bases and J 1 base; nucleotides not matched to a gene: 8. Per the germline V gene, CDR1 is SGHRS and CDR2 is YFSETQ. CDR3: CASSLGPFGQGNTEAFF. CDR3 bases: TGCGCCAGCAGCTTGGGCCCGTTCGGACAGGGGAACACTGAAGCTTTCTTT.

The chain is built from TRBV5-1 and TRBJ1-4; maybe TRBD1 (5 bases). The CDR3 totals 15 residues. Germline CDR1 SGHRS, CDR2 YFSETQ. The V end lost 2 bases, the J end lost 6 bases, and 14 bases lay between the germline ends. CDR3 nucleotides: TGCGCCAGCAGCTTAAGGGGAGATGGGGATGAAAAACTGTTTTTT. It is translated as CASSLRGDGDEKLFF.

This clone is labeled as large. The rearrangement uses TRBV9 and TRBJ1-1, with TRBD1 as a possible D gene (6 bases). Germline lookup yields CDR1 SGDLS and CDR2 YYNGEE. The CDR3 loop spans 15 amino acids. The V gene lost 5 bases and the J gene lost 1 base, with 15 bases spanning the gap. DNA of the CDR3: TGTGCCAGCAGTACCGGACAGCTAACGAACACTGAAGCTTTCTTT. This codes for CASSTGQLTNTEAFF.

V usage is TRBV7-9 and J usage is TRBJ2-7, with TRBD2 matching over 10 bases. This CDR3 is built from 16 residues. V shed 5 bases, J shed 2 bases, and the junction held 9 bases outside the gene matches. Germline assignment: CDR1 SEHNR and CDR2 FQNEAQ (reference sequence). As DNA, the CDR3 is TGTGCCAGCAGCCCAAGGATAACTAGCGGGACCTACGAGCAGTACTTC. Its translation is CASSPRITSGTYEQYF. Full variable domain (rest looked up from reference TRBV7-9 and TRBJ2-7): DTGVSQNPRHKITKRGQNVTFRCDPISEHNRLYWYRQTLGQGPEFLTYFQNEAQLEKSRLLSDRFSAERPKGSFSTLEIQRTEQGDSAMYLCASSPRITSGTYEQYFGPGTRLTVT.

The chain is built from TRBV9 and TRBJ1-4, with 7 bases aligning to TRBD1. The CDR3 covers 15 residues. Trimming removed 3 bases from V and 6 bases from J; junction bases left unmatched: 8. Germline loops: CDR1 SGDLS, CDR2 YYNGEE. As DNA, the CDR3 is TGTGCCAGCAGCGCTCTAGGAGGGGGCCATGAAAAACTGTTTTTT. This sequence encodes CASSALGGGHEKLFF.

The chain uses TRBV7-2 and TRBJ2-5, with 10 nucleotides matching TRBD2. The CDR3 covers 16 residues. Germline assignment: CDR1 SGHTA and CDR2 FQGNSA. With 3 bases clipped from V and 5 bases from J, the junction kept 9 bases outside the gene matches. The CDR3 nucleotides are TGTGCCAGCAGCTTTCGCAGCGGGAGGGCCCGGGAGACCCAGTACTTC. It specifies CASSFRSGRARETQYF.

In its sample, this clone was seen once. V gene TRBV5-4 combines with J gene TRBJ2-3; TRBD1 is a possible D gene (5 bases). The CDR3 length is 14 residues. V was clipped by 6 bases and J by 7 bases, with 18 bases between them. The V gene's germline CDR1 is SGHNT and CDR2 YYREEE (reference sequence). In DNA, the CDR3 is TGTGCCAGCACCGCCGTAGGGGTTGGGAATACGCAGTATTTT. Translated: CASTAVGVGNTQYF.